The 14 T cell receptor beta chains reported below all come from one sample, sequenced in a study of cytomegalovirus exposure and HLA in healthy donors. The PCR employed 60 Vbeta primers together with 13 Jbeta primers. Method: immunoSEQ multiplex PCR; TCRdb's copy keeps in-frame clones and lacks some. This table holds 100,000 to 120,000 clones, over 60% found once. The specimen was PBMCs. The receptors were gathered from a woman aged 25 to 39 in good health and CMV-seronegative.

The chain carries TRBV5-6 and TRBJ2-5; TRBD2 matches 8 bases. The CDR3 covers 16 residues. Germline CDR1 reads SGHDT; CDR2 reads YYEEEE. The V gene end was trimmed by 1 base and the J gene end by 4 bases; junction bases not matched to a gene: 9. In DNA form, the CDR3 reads TGTGCCAGCAGCTTGACCTCGGGAGGGCCCACAGAGACCCAGTACTTC. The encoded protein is CASSLTSGGPTETQYF.

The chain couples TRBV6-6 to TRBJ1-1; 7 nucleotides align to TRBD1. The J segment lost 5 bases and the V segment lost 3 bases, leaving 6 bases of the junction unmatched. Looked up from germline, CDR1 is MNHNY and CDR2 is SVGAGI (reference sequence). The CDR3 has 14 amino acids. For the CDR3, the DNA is TGTGCCAGCAGTTATCGGGGACAGAGGACTGAAGCTTTCTTT. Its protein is CASSYRGQRTEAFF.

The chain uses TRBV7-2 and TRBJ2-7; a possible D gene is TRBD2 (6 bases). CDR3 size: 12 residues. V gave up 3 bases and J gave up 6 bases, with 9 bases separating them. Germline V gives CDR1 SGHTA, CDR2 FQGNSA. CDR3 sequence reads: CASSFPGSEQYF. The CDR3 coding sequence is TGTGCCAGCAGCTTTCCCGGGAGCGAGCAGTACTTC.

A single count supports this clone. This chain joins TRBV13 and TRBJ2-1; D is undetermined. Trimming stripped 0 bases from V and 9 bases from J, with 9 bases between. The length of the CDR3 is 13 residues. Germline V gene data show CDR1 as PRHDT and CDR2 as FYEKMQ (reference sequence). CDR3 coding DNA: TGTGCCAGCAGCTTAGGCGAGGCGGCTGAGCAGTTCTTC. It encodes CASSLGEAAEQFF. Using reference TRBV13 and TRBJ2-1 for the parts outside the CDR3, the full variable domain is AAGVIQSPRHLIKEKRETATLKCYPIPRHDTVYWYQQGPGQDPQFLISFYEKMQSDKGSIPDRFSAQQFSDYHSELNMSSLELGDSALYFCASSLGEAAEQFFGPGTRLTVL.

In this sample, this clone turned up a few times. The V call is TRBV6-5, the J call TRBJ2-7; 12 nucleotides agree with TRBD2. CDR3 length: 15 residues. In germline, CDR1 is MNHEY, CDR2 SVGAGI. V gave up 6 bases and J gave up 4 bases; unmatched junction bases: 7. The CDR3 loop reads CASSRTSGDIYEQYF. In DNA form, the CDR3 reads TGTGCCAGCAGCAGGACTAGCGGGGATATTTACGAGCAGTACTTC.

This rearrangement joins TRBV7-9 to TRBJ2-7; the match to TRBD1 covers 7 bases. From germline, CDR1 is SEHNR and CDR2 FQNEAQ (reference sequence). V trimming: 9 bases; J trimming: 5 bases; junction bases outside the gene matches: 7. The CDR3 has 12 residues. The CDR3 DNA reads TGTGCCAGTAAAGACAGGGTAGACGAGCAGTACTTC. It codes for CASKDRVDEQYF.

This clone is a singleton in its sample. The CDR3 nucleotides are TGTGCCAGCACCCCTCCGGGAAGATACGGCTACACCTTC. Protein: CASTPPGRYGYTF. The chain recombines TRBV6-1 with TRBJ1-2; D not certain. Trimming pared 7 bases from V and 8 bases from J, leaving 17 bases between. CDR3 length equals 13 residues. Germline V gives CDR1 MNHNS, CDR2 SASEGT.

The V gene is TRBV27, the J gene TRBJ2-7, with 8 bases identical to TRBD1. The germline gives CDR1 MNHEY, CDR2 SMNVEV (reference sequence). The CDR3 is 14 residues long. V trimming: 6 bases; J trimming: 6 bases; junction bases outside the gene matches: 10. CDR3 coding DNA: TGTGCCAGCAGAAAAACGGACAGGGCTACCGAGCAGTACTTC. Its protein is CASRKTDRATEQYF.

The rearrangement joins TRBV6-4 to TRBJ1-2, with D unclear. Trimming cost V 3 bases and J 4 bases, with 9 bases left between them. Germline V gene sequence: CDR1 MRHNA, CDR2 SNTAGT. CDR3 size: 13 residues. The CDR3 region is CASSESEGYGYTF. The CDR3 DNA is TGTGCCAGCAGTGAAAGCGAGGGCTATGGCTACACCTTC.

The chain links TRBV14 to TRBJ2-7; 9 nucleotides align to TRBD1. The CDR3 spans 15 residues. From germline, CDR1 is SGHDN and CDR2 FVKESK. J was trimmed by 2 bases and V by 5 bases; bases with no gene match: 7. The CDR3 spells CASSNVRDRAYEQYF. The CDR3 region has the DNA TGTGCCAGCAGCAACGTCCGGGACAGGGCCTACGAGCAGTACTTC.

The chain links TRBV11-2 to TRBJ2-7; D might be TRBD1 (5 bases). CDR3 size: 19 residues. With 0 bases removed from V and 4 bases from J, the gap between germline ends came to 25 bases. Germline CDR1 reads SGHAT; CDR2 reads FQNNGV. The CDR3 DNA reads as TGTGCCAGCAGCTTAGATCGGGTGACAGCCACCCTAGTTTTATACGAGCAGTACTTC. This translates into CASSLDRVTATLVLYEQYF. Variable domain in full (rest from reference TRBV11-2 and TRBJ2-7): EAGVAQSPRYKIIEKRQSVAFWCNPISGHATLYWYQQILGQGPKLLIQFQNNGVVDDSQLPKDRFSAERLKGVDSTLKIQPAKLEDSAVYLCASSLDRVTATLVLYEQYFGPGTRLTVT.

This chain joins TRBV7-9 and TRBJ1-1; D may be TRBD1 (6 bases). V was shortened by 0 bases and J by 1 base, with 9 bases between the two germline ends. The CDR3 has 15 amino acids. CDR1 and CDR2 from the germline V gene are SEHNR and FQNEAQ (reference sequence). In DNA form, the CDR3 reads TGTGCCAGCAGCTTAGCGCCACAGGGGAACACTGAAGCTTTCTTT. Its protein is CASSLAPQGNTEAFF.

DNA for the CDR3: TGTGCCAGCAGTTTTTCCGGTTCGGGCACTGAAGCTTTCTTT. Residues: CASSFSGSGTEAFF. This rearrangement joins TRBV28 to TRBJ1-1; D remains ambiguous. The CDR3 contains 14 residues. The V end lost 3 bases, the J end lost 4 bases, and 12 bases lay between the germline ends. CDR1 is MDHEN and CDR2 is SYDVKM in the germline V gene.

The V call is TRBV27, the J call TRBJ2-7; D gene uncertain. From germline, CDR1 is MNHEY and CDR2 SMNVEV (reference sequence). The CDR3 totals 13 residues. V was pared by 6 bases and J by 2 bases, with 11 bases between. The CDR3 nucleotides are TGTGCCAGCAGCCTTTGGTCTACCTACGAGCAGTACTTC. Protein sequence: CASSLWSTYEQYF.